Listed below are T cell receptor beta chains from one sample, sequenced in a study of vaccination and CD4 T cells after COVID-19. Using its own MiXCR run on the PCR reads, TCRdb lists one record per CDR3 protein. The sample has 20,000 or so distinct CDR3 sequences; 45% to 60% are singletons. Their specific antigens are unknown. Sample: CD4+ T cells from blood, cultured in vitro, taken after SARS-CoV-2 vaccination. These receptors were collected from a human donor who had recovered from COVID-19. The conserved cysteine and the conserved F or W are not part of the CDR3 here. A D gene is named only where the DNA matches it firmly.

D gene | V gene | CDR3 protein
TRBD1 | TRBV11-3 | ASSPRQGHTEAF
- | TRBV7-8 | ASSLLPSEQY
- | TRBV30 | AWSVRSGRGNTIY
TRBD1 | TRBV10-3 | AISEFPADRGYGYT
TRBD1 | TRBV30 | AWMGQSYEQY
TRBD1 | TRBV12-3/TRBV12-4 | ASSLGRGPTQH
TRBD1 | TRBV28 | ASSFYGTGNSPLH
- | TRBV27 | ASRDSSNTGELF
- | TRBV29-1 | SVEVTGTSTEAF
- | TRBV27 | ASSSSGAYSNQPQH
TRBD2 | TRBV2 | ASSGLAGVPDTQY
- | TRBV19 | ASSTGLSEAF
TRBD2 | TRBV11-3 | ASSPGLAGSPGEQY
TRBD1 | TRBV20-1 | SANHRGRAETQY
TRBD1 | TRBV27 | ASSPGQGRGGSTYGYT
TRBD1 | TRBV7-2 | ASSFSGDRWSYGYT
- | TRBV18 | ASSPETGNTEAF
TRBD1 | TRBV27 | ASSPQGKWTEAF